These 14 T cell receptor beta chains came from one sample sequenced in a study of blood T cell repertoires in COVID-19. Assay: immunoSEQ multiplex PCR; the TCRdb copy retains only in-frame clones and omits some. Of 150,000 or so clones listed, around 80% are singletons. What was sequenced was peripheral blood. These receptors were collected from a woman over 75 with acute or convalescent COVID-19.

This chain joins TRBV3-1 (or the pseudogene TRBV3-2) and TRBJ2-2, with TRBD1 matching 8 bases. Trimming at V came to 4 bases and at J to 5 bases, leaving 12 bases not matched to a gene. Germline CDR1 is LGHDT and CDR2 is YNNKEL (reference sequence). The CDR3 totals 17 residues. CDR3 bases: TGTGCCAGCAGCCCCAGGTCCACAGGGGGACGGACCGGGGAGCTGTTTTTT. Its translation is CASSPRSTGGRTGELFF.

Of note for this clone: A junction end diverges from the germline sequence, so it may reflect a read error. This sequence joins TRBV6-2 or TRBV6-3 and TRBJ2-7; 7 nucleotides align to TRBD2. The CDR3 sequence is 12 residues long. The germline gives CDR1 MNHEY, CDR2 SVGEGT. CDR3 sequence (DNA): TGTGCCAGCAGTCCCGTTTCTAGCGGATTGCACTTC. It translates to CASSPVSSGLHF.

The rearrangement joins TRBV24-1 to TRBJ2-5; the D gene is possibly TRBD2 (5 bases). The CDR3 loop spans 14 amino acids. From germline, CDR1 is KGHDR and CDR2 SFDVKD. V was shortened by 2 bases and J by 5 bases, with 11 bases between the two germline ends. DNA of the CDR3: TGTGCCACCAGTGATTCCCTTACGGGGGAGACCCAGTACTTC. Translated: CATSDSLTGETQYF.

The chain uses TRBV3-1 (or the pseudogene TRBV3-2) and TRBJ1-1; 11 nucleotides match TRBD1. Unmatched junction bases numbered 5, after V lost 4 bases and J lost 1 base. Germline V lookup: CDR1 LGHDT, CDR2 YNNKEL (reference sequence). CDR3 size: 16 residues. The CDR3 bases are TGTGCCAGCAGCCGAAGGACAGGGGGCAAGAACACTGAAGCTTTCTTT. Amino acids: CASSRRTGGKNTEAFF.

CDR3 in amino acids: CASGKILYEQYF. As DNA, the CDR3 is TGTGCCAGCGGCAAGATCCTCTACGAGCAGTACTTC. The chain uses TRBV11-2 and TRBJ2-7; D remains ambiguous. Trimming took 8 bases from V and 3 from J, leaving 11 bases between them. The CDR3 extends over 12 amino acids. CDR1 and CDR2 from the germline V gene are SGHAT and FQNNGV.

The gene calls are TRBV19 and TRBJ1-1, with TRBD1 matching 7 bases. Looked up from germline, CDR1 is LNHDA and CDR2 is SQIVND (reference sequence). Trimming cost V 8 bases and J 0 bases; bases outside gene matches: 3. This CDR3 comprises 13 residues. The CDR3 bases are TGTGCCAGTTGGGACAGCTTGAACACTGAAGCTTTCTTT. Protein sequence: CASWDSLNTEAFF. The variable domain in full, completed from reference TRBV19 and TRBJ1-1, reads DGGITQSPKYLFRKEGQNVTLSCEQNLNHDAMYWYRQDPGQGLRLIYYSQIVNDFQKGDIAEGYSVSREKKESFPLTVTSAQKNPTAFYLCASWDSLNTEAFFGQGTRLTVV.

This clone was counted only a few times. The chain is built from TRBV5-1 and TRBJ1-2; D is ambiguous. V lost 4 bases and J lost 4, with 14 bases in between. CDR3 length: 14 amino acids. CDR1 and CDR2 from the germline V gene are SGHRS and YFSETQ. CDR3 sequence (DNA): TGCGCCAGCAGCCCATTGCGGGGTGGCTATGGCTACACCTTC. The encoded protein is CASSPLRGGYGYTF.

This clone was seen a single time. This chain joins TRBV6-7 and TRBJ2-3, with D tentatively TRBD1 (6 bases). TRBV6-7 is an ORF, with its function uncertain. The V end was cut by 11 bases, the J end by 3 bases, with 21 bases between. This CDR3 has 15 amino acids. CDR3 sequence (DNA): TGTGCCCCTCAGTGGGTCAAGAGGGGGACAGATACGCAGTATTTT. This codes for CAPQWVKRGTDTQYF.

The genes are TRBV7-6 and TRBJ1-3; D is possibly TRBD1 (6 bases). V was cut by 1 base and J by 1 base, with 20 bases left in between. This CDR3 has 19 residues. Germline-derived CDR1 and CDR2 are SGHVS and FNYEAQ. The CDR3 is CASSLGGRQGRGSGNTIYF. CDR3 DNA sequence: TGTGCCAGCAGCTTAGGGGGTCGGCAGGGAAGGGGGTCTGGAAACACCATATATTTT.

V is TRBV5-1 and J is TRBJ2-3, with D possibly matching TRBD2 (5 bases). Germline V gene sequence: CDR1 SGHRS, CDR2 YFSETQ. V was pared by 2 bases and J by 2 bases, with 21 bases between. The CDR3 consists of 18 residues. CDR3 DNA: TGCGCCAGCAGCTTATCTTCAGCGGCGAGTGAGAACACAGATACGCAGTATTTT. This sequence encodes CASSLSSAASENTDTQYF.

The chain is built from TRBV5-6 and TRBJ1-2, with 8 bases aligning to TRBD1. With V trimmed by 1 base and J by 6 bases, 11 bases remained unmatched. Germline CDR1 is SGHDT and CDR2 is YYEEEE. The CDR3 length is 16 residues. The CDR3 region has the DNA TGTGCCAGCAGCTTGAATTTGATGCGGACAGGGAATGGCTACACCTTC. Residues: CASSLNLMRTGNGYTF. Full variable domain (missing parts from reference TRBV5-6 and TRBJ1-2): DAGVTQSPTHLIKTRGQQVTLRCSPKSGHDTVSWYQQALGQGPQFIFQYYEEEERQRGNFPDRFSGHQFPNYSSELNVNALLLGDSALYLCASSLNLMRTGNGYTFGSGTRLTVV.

The J gene is TRBJ2-1, the V gene TRBV9, with TRBD2 identical over 10 bases. Germline V gene data show CDR1 as SGDLS and CDR2 as YYNGEE. The CDR3 runs to 18 residues. The V and J ends lost 0 bases and 3 bases, in that order; junction bases with no gene match: 9. CDR3 amino acids: CASSVVSWTSGIYNEQFF. Here the CDR3 DNA reads TGTGCCAGCAGCGTAGTCTCCTGGACTAGCGGTATCTACAATGAGCAGTTCTTC.

J is TRBJ2-6 and V is TRBV7-9, with a weak D call TRBD1 (5 bases). With 6 bases removed from V and 0 bases from J, the gap between germline ends came to 15 bases. Per the germline V gene, CDR1 is SEHNR and CDR2 is FQNEAQ (reference sequence). This CDR3 spans 17 amino acids. The chain's CDR3 is CASRPPFRDSGANVLTF. DNA for the CDR3: TGTGCCAGCAGGCCGCCTTTCAGGGACTCTGGGGCCAACGTCCTGACTTTC.

The chain is built from TRBV2 and TRBJ1-6; 9 nucleotides line up with TRBD1. CDR1 and CDR2 (germline): SNHLY, FYNNEI. With V trimmed by 4 bases and J by 8 bases, 6 bases remained unmatched. This CDR3 spans 15 amino acids. CDR3 protein: CASSATGGNYSPLHF. CDR3 in DNA: TGTGCCAGCAGTGCGACAGGGGGTAACTATTCACCCCTCCACTTT.